This T cell receptor (beta chain) was recovered during a study of breast tumors, draining lymph nodes, adjacent tissues. The germline V gene has CDR1 SGHTS and CDR2 YDEGEE. V was pared by 0 bases and J by 5 bases, with 9 bases between. The CDR3 is made up of 13 amino acids. TCRdb re-analysed the multiplex PCR reads in MiXCR, keeping a single row per CDR3 protein. The data contain 200,000 or so distinct CDR3 sequences, approximately 33% of them singletons. Breast cancer patients provided tissue from their axillary draining lymph nodes. This clonotype came up many times. The rearrangement links TRBV5-8 to TRBJ2-7; D remains unclear. The specimen sequenced was axillary lymph node tissue. The origin of this receptor is a female donor with breast cancer. Some clones in this sample may be carry-over from other donors' samples. Here the CDR3 DNA reads TGTGCCAGCAGCTTGGACACCCCTGACGAGCAGTACTTC. It codes for CASSLDTPDEQYF. The entire variable domain, with the rest obtained from reference TRBV5-8 and TRBJ2-7, is as follows: EAGVTQSPTHLIKTRGQQATLRCSPISGHTSVYWYQQALGLGLQFLLWYDEGEERNRGNFPPRFSGRQFPNYSSELNVNALELEDSALYLCASSLDTPDEQYFGPGTRLTVT.